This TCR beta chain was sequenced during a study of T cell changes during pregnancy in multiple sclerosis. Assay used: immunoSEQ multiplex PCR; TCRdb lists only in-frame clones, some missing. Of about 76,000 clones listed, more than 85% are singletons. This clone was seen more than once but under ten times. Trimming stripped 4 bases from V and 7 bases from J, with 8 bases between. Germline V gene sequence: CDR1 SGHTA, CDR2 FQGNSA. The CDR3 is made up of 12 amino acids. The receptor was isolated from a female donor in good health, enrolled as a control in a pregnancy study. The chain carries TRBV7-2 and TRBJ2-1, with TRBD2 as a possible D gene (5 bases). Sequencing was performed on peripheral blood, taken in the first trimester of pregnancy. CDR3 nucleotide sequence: TGTGCCAGCAGCTCCGGACTGAATGAGCAGTTCTTC. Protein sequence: CASSSGLNEQFF.